One and the same sample provided the 26 T cell receptor beta chains below, sequenced in a study of identical twins. TCRdb ran MiXCR on the 5' RACE reads and lists one entry per CDR3 protein. The sample has about 520,000 distinct CDR3 sequences, 22% seen once. The sample was also reused in another study, on T cells expressing NK-cell markers.

Sequencing was carried out using CD4+ T cells sorted from blood. These receptors all come from a woman aged 18 to 35 in good health.

This chain connects TRBV5-1 to TRBJ1-1, with TRBD1 as a possible D gene (6 bases). The germline V gene has CDR1 SGHRS and CDR2 YFSETQ. Trimming cost V 4 bases and J 1 base, with 14 bases left between them. The CDR3 loop spans 15 amino acids. CDR3 region: CASSPPGQRNTEAFF. In DNA form, the CDR3 reads TGCGCCAGCAGCCCCCCGGGACAACGGAACACTGAAGCTTTCTTT.

The rearrangement links TRBV7-7 to TRBJ2-5; perhaps TRBD2 as D (6 bases). The CDR3 contains 15 residues. The germline V gene has CDR1 SSHAT and CDR2 FNYEAQ (reference sequence). The ends were cut back, 3 bases at V and 4 bases at J, with 15 bases in the middle. The CDR3 loop reads CASSFVGGTGETQYF. The CDR3 DNA reads TGTGCCAGCAGCTTCGTGGGCGGGACTGGAGAGACCCAGTACTTC.

This clonotype was counted only a few times. The V and J genes are TRBV7-2 and TRBJ1-2; D unresolved. The CDR3 has 15 residues. The V and J ends lost 2 bases and 3 bases respectively, with 13 bases between them. Per the germline V gene, CDR1 is SGHTA and CDR2 is FQGNSA. The chain's CDR3 is CASSLFVGLDYGYTF. The CDR3 DNA follows: TGTGCCAGCAGCTTATTCGTAGGGCTTGACTATGGCTACACCTTC.

The table lists this clonotype with a few counts. The chain links TRBV13 to TRBJ2-2, with D uncertain. The CDR3 is 15 residues long. V dropped 2 bases and J dropped 3 bases, with 10 bases sitting between them. Germline CDR1 PRHDT, CDR2 FYEKMQ (reference sequence). CDR3 bases: TGTGCCAGCAGCTTAACTGGGTCCGACACCGGGGAGCTGTTTTTT. This translates into CASSLTGSDTGELFF.

The chain links TRBV7-8 to TRBJ2-7, with D unclear. Germline V CDR1 and CDR2: SGHVS, FQNEAQ. Trimming took off 5 bases at V and 4 bases at J, with 12 bases between the two ends. This CDR3 has 13 residues. Written as DNA, the CDR3 is TGTGCCAGCAGCGCCATCGCCATGTACGAGCAGTACTTC. Protein product: CASSAIAMYEQYF.

This clonotype has more than one count but fewer than ten. This chain uses TRBV5-1 with TRBJ2-3; either TRBD1 or TRBD2 may fit D (6 bases each). CDR1 SGHRS and CDR2 YFSETQ come from the germline V gene. V was cut by 4 bases and J by 1 base, with 19 bases left in between. CDR3 size: 17 residues. The CDR3 sequence: CASSPPEGGHGTDTQYF. The CDR3, as DNA: TGCGCCAGCAGCCCACCCGAGGGGGGACACGGCACAGATACGCAGTATTTT.

The chain carries TRBV5-1 and TRBJ2-7; D possibly uses TRBD1 or TRBD2 (5 bases each). Per germline, CDR1 SGHRS and CDR2 YFSETQ. V shed 0 bases and J shed 2 bases, with 12 bases lying between them. The CDR3 has 15 residues. CDR3 sequence reads: CASSLAAGGTYEQYF. The DNA of the CDR3 is TGCGCCAGCAGCTTGGCAGCTGGGGGAACCTACGAGCAGTACTTC.

This rearrangement joins TRBV3-1 to TRBJ2-5, with D unresolved. Per germline, CDR1 LGHDT and CDR2 YNNKEL (reference sequence). V dropped 1 base and J dropped 6 bases, with 6 bases sitting between them. The CDR3 runs 12 residues. CDR3 sequence reads: CASSQVSQTQYF. DNA for the CDR3: TGTGCCAGCAGCCAAGTCAGTCAGACCCAGTACTTC.

At least ten counts were recorded for this clonotype. The V and J genes are TRBV12-3 or TRBV12-4 and TRBJ1-1, with D tentatively TRBD1 (6 bases). Trimming removed 6 bases from V and 1 base from J, with 12 bases in between. The CDR3 covers 14 residues. Here the CDR3 reads CASRTDRANTEAFF. The CDR3 nucleotides read TGTGCCAGCAGAACGGACAGAGCGAACACTGAAGCTTTCTTT.

V and J are TRBV19 and TRBJ2-5; no firm D call. Germline CDR1 reads LNHDA; CDR2 reads SQIVND (reference sequence). The CDR3 totals 14 residues. Between the trimmed V and J ends, which lost 5 bases and 2 bases, there was a span of 12 bases. CDR3 sequence: CASSVKLLQETQYF. The CDR3 coding sequence is TGTGCCAGTAGTGTCAAATTACTACAAGAGACCCAGTACTTC.

This clonotype turned up a few times. The chain is built from TRBV5-4 and TRBJ2-7, with a tentative D call TRBD1 (6 bases). The CDR3 runs 13 residues. V lost 4 bases to trimming and J lost 3 bases, with 11 bases between them. CDR1 is SGHNT and CDR2 is YYREEE in the germline V gene (reference sequence). CDR3 nucleotide sequence: TGTGCCAGCAGCATACAGGGTATCTACGAGCAGTACTTC. Amino acid sequence: CASSIQGIYEQYF.

J is TRBJ1-1 and V is TRBV12-3 or TRBV12-4; 10 bases map to TRBD1. The CDR3 loop spans 13 amino acids. V shed 6 bases and J 5 bases; nucleotides not matched to a gene: 3. The CDR3 loop reads CASRSDRGTEAFF. CDR3 bases: TGTGCCAGCAGATCGGACAGGGGGACTGAAGCTTTCTTT.

This clonotype was seen a handful of times. This sequence joins TRBV7-8 and TRBJ2-5; D unclear. CDR1 and CDR2 from the germline V gene are SGHVS and FQNEAQ. The CDR3 runs 14 residues. Trimming cost V 6 bases and J 4 bases, with 15 bases left between them. CDR3 protein: CASSLPGSAETQYF. The CDR3 DNA is TGTGCCAGCAGTTTACCTGGAAGCGCAGAGACCCAGTACTTC.

There are a few counts of this clonotype. In DNA form, the CDR3 reads TGTGCCAGCAGCCAAGATCTTCCGTCGGAGCAGTTCTTC. Translation: CASSQDLPSEQFF. The chain carries TRBV4-2 and TRBJ2-1; D is unresolved. Between the trimmed V and J ends, which lost 0 bases and 10 bases, there was a span of 10 bases. The CDR3 is 13 amino acids. Germline-derived CDR1 and CDR2 are LGHNA and YNFKEQ.

In its sample, this clonotype was seen once. The chain is built from TRBV4-1 and TRBJ2-7; D assignment may be TRBD1 or TRBD2 (6 bases each). Germline V gene sequence: CDR1 MGHRA, CDR2 YSYEKL. V lost 6 bases and J 5 bases, leaving 17 bases between the germline ends. The length of the CDR3 is 14 residues. The CDR3 DNA sequence: TGCGCCAGCAGTAACAGGGACTTTGGTGACGAGCAGTACTTC. Amino acid sequence: CASSNRDFGDEQYF.

This clonotype occurred once. This rearrangement joins TRBV2 to TRBJ2-7, with 8 bases lining up with TRBD2. Germline CDR1 is SNHLY and CDR2 is FYNNEI. V trimming: 8 bases; J trimming: 6 bases; junction bases outside the gene matches: 9. The CDR3 consists of 13 residues. The CDR3 loop reads CASGGTSTLEQYF. The CDR3 DNA is TGTGCCAGCGGCGGGACTAGTACGCTCGAGCAGTACTTC.

The V gene is TRBV27, the J gene TRBJ1-5; TRBD1 aligns across 7 bases. The junction had 5 bases not matched to a gene; V was cut back by 9 bases and J by 6 bases. The CDR3 is 12 amino acids. The V gene's germline CDR1 is MNHEY and CDR2 SMNVEV (reference sequence). The CDR3, as DNA: TGTGCCAGTGGACAGGCCAGTCAGCCCCAGCATTTT. This codes for CASGQASQPQHF.

The chain joins TRBV9 to TRBJ2-2, with TRBD1 matching over 11 bases. The V gene's germline CDR1 is SGDLS and CDR2 YYNGEE. The CDR3 has 17 residues. The ends lost 4 bases at V and 4 bases at J; junction bases unmatched: 9. The CDR3 sequence: CASSTSGTGGITGELFF. The DNA of the CDR3 is TGTGCCAGCAGCACCTCCGGGACAGGGGGTATCACCGGGGAGCTGTTTTTT.

The chain is built from TRBV6-5 and TRBJ1-2; 10 bases map to TRBD1. Trimming at V came to 0 bases and at J to 7 bases, leaving 2 bases not matched to a gene. The CDR3 covers 14 residues. Germline lookup yields CDR1 MNHEY and CDR2 SVGAGI. This CDR3 is CASSYSGQGSGYTF. The CDR3 coding sequence is TGTGCCAGCAGTTACTCGGGACAGGGGAGTGGCTACACCTTC.

The chain is built from TRBV27 and TRBJ2-7; weak D call: TRBD2 (6 bases). In germline, CDR1 is MNHEY, CDR2 SMNVEV (reference sequence). Trimming removed 3 bases from V and 3 bases from J, with 30 bases in between. This CDR3 comprises 20 residues. The CDR3 spells CASSFKPPGRWSSVSYEQYF. Here the CDR3 DNA reads TGTGCCAGCAGTTTCAAACCGCCGGGACGGTGGTCTAGCGTCAGCTACGAGCAGTACTTC.

The chain links TRBV20-1 to TRBJ2-7, with D perhaps being TRBD1 or TRBD2 (5 bases each). The CDR3 spans 14 residues. Germline CDR1 and CDR2: DFQATT and SNEGSKA (reference sequence). V lost 8 bases to trimming and J lost 7 bases, with 24 bases between them. The CDR3 DNA reads as TGCAGTCCCAAAGGAAGAGAAGGAGAGGGGGAGCAGTACTTC. The encoded protein is CSPKGREGEGEQYF.

V and J are TRBV27 and TRBJ2-7; TRBD2 aligns across 8 bases. There are 14 residues in the CDR3. Germline CDR1 MNHEY, CDR2 SMNVEV (reference sequence). V shed 2 bases, J shed 3 bases, and the junction held 3 bases outside the gene matches. Here the CDR3 reads CASSLLAGYYEQYF. The CDR3 region has the DNA TGTGCCAGCAGTTTACTAGCGGGCTACTACGAGCAGTACTTC.

This clonotype was seen a few times. The chain carries TRBV29-1 and TRBJ2-2, with D perhaps given as TRBD1 or TRBD2 (5 bases each). V lost 7 bases and J lost 5, with 17 bases in between. Germline CDR1 and CDR2: SQVTM and ANQGSEA. This CDR3 spans 14 amino acids. CDR3 sequence reads: CSATGPTLTGELFF. The CDR3 nucleotides are TGCAGCGCCACGGGGCCAACCTTGACCGGGGAGCTGTTTTTT.

This clonotype was recorded at least ten times. The chain carries TRBV29-1 and TRBJ2-7; 9 bases line up with TRBD1. CDR3 length: 14 amino acids. Trimming removed 6 bases from V and 2 bases from J; junction bases left unmatched: 8. Germline V CDR1 and CDR2: SQVTM, ANQGSEA. In DNA, the CDR3 is TGCAGCGTCCGTCCGGGACAGGGAACCTACGAGCAGTACTTC. Its translation: CSVRPGQGTYEQYF.

The chain uses TRBV29-1 and TRBJ2-1, with a tentative D call TRBD2 (6 bases). The CDR3 runs 11 residues. The germline V gene encodes CDR1 SQVTM and CDR2 ANQGSEA. Trimming took off 7 bases at V and 3 bases at J, with 7 bases between the two ends. The CDR3 DNA follows: TGCAGCGGGGGGGACTACAATGAGCAGTTCTTC. This gives the protein CSGGDYNEQFF.

This clonotype has a handful of counts. J is TRBJ1-1 and V is TRBV15; no firm D call. CDR3 length: 14 amino acids. V was pared by 3 bases and J by 1 base, with 9 bases between. CDR1 is LNHNV, CDR2 YYDKDF, per germline (reference sequence). CDR3 nucleotide sequence: TGTGCCACCAGCAGCCGGCTTACGAACACTGAAGCTTTCTTT. It yields the protein CATSSRLTNTEAFF.